The next 22 T cell receptor beta chains were all read from a single sample in a study of T-cell reconstitution after alpha-beta-depleted transplantation in children. Unique molecular identifiers were used in preparing the TCRbeta library. Each CDR3 protein is one row after TCRdb ran MiXCR on the PCR reads. This table holds 450,000 to 550,000 distinct CDR3 sequences, about an eighth found once. The source was PBMCs, mostly from graft donor cells, collected 180 days after TCRalphabeta/CD19-depleted stem cell transplant. Receptor source: a female patient aged 2-15 years who had a stem cell transplant for aplastic anemia, so the T cells may come from the graft donor.

This clonotype has just a few counts. The J gene is TRBJ2-5, the V gene TRBV7-2; D perhaps matches TRBD2 (7 bases). V dropped 3 bases and J dropped 3 bases, with 14 bases sitting between them. Germline V gene data show CDR1 as SGHTA and CDR2 as FQGNSA. This CDR3 spans 15 amino acids. CDR3: CASSFLGGPKETQYF. CDR3 sequence (DNA): TGTGCCAGCAGCTTCCTGGGGGGGCCTAAAGAGACCCAGTACTTC.

This clonotype came up a few times. This chain links TRBV12-3 or TRBV12-4 with TRBJ1-1; D gene ambiguous. The CDR3 length is 13 residues. With 7 bases removed from V and 0 bases from J, the gap between germline ends came to 9 bases. CDR3 nucleotides: TGTGCCAGCACTAATTACATGAACACTGAAGCTTTCTTT. This translates into CASTNYMNTEAFF.

The sample holds many counts of this clonotype. The chain combines TRBV4-3 with TRBJ2-1; 8 positions match TRBD2. The V gene end was trimmed by 1 base and the J gene end by 2 bases; junction bases not matched to a gene: 1. Germline loops: CDR1 LGHNA, CDR2 YSLEER. The length of the CDR3 is 15 residues. CDR3 sequence: CASSQGLATYNEQFF. In DNA form, the CDR3 reads TGCGCCAGCAGCCAAGGACTAGCGACCTACAATGAGCAGTTCTTC.

This CDR3 reads CASSYGGGSYEQYF. CDR3 in DNA: TGTGCCAGCAGTTACGGCGGGGGATCCTACGAGCAGTACTTC. The chain employs TRBV6-5 and TRBJ2-7, with 7 bases identical to TRBD2. Germline V gene sequence: CDR1 MNHEY, CDR2 SVGAGI. Losses at the gene ends were 2 bases for V and 1 base for J; bases not matched to a gene: 2. The CDR3 loop spans 14 amino acids.

Only a few counts were recorded for this clonotype. One junction end does not reproduce the germline sequence, and a read error may be involved. The gene calls are TRBV12-3 or TRBV12-4 and TRBJ2-5; a weak D match, TRBD2 (5 bases). The CDR3 covers 18 residues. The CDR3 protein is CARSFRLLPGKGQETQYF. DNA of the CDR3: TGTGCCCGCAGTTTCCGACTTCTCCCCGGGAAGGGACAAGAGACCCAGTACTTC.

This clonotype was detected a few times. The chain uses TRBV5-1 and TRBJ1-1; no clear D gene. Germline CDR1 and CDR2: SGHRS and YFSETQ. V dropped 4 bases and J dropped 1 base, with 14 bases sitting between them. The CDR3 consists of 15 residues. The CDR3 DNA follows: TGCGCCAGCAGCACTTCCGTTTTGTCGAACACTGAAGCTTTCTTT. Its protein product is CASSTSVLSNTEAFF.

Many counts were recorded for this clonotype. This chain links TRBV28 with TRBJ2-7; D is uncertain. This CDR3 is built from 13 residues. The V end was cut by 6 bases, the J end by 1 base, with 10 bases between. Germline CDR1 reads MDHEN; CDR2 reads SYDVKM. CDR3 in DNA: TGTGCCAGCAGAGACTCACCTTCCTACGAGCAGTACTTC. This sequence encodes CASRDSPSYEQYF.

The chain couples TRBV18 to TRBJ2-1; tentative D call: TRBD2 (6 bases). Germline CDR1 KGHSH, CDR2 LQKENI. V was shortened by 3 bases and J by 1 base, with 19 bases between the two germline ends. The CDR3 is 18 amino acids. The CDR3 loop is CASSPRVAGSLSYNEQFF. The CDR3 coding sequence is TGTGCCAGCTCACCTCGCGTCGCCGGGAGTCTGTCCTACAATGAGCAGTTCTTC.

There are a few counts of this clonotype. The gene calls are TRBV6-5 and TRBJ1-5; D ambiguous. The CDR3 sequence is 18 residues long. V lost 0 bases and J 2 bases, leaving 17 bases between the germline ends. CDR1 is MNHEY and CDR2 is SVGAGI in the germline V gene. CDR3 loop: CASSYSRTKRGGNQPQHF. In DNA, the CDR3 is TGTGCCAGCAGTTACTCGCGGACGAAACGCGGGGGCAATCAGCCCCAGCATTTT.

This clonotype occurred a few times. This may be a read error, as it is one base from a much larger clone. J is TRBJ2-6 and V is TRBV6-2 or TRBV6-3, with a tentative D call TRBD2 (6 bases). The CDR3 is made up of 13 amino acids. CDR1 is MNHEY and CDR2 is SVGEGT in the germline V gene. CDR3 residues: CASHLRGANGLTF. DNA for the CDR3: TGTGCCAGCCACCTGCGCGGGGCCAACGGCCTGACTTTC.

The chain employs TRBV7-8 and TRBJ2-7, with 12 bases that match TRBD1. This CDR3 is built from 13 residues. J lost 5 bases, V lost 7 bases, and 3 bases had no gene match. The germline CDR1 and CDR2 sequences are SGHVS and FQNEAQ. The CDR3 region has the DNA TGTGCCAGCACCGGGACAGGGGGCCACGAGCAGTACTTC. This gives the protein CASTGTGGHEQYF. The complete variable domain, with remaining parts taken from reference TRBV7-8 and TRBJ2-7, reads GAGVSQSPRYKVAKRGQDVALRCDPISGHVSLFWYQQALGQGPEFLTYFQNEAQLDKSGLPSDRFFAERPEGSVSTLKIQRTQQEDSAVYLCASTGTGGHEQYFGPGTRLTVT.

This clonotype appeared a few times. V is TRBV20-1 and J is TRBJ2-1; D gene unclear. The CDR3 extends over 14 amino acids. CDR1 and CDR2 (germline): DFQATT, SNEGSKA (reference sequence). Between the trimmed V and J ends, which lost 5 bases and 0 bases, there was a span of 11 bases. CDR3 in DNA: TGCAGTGCTGAGACTTGGAGCTCCTACAATGAGCAGTTCTTC. It encodes CSAETWSSYNEQFF.

The V gene is TRBV6-2 or TRBV6-3, the J gene TRBJ2-3; 9 nucleotides line up with TRBD2. With 0 bases clipped from V and 2 bases from J, the junction kept 9 bases outside the gene matches. Germline CDR1 and CDR2: MNHEY and SVGEGT. This CDR3 is built from 18 residues. CDR3 sequence: CASSYSWREGPVTDTQYF. The DNA of the CDR3 is TGTGCCAGCAGTTACTCCTGGCGGGAGGGCCCCGTCACAGATACGCAGTATTTT.

The chain combines TRBV13 with TRBJ2-4; D remains ambiguous. CDR3 length equals 11 residues. The germline V gene has CDR1 PRHDT and CDR2 FYEKMQ (reference sequence). V gave up 5 bases and J gave up 7 bases, with 6 bases separating them. The CDR3 protein is CASSAANIQYF. Written as DNA, the CDR3 is TGTGCCAGCAGCGCCGCCAACATTCAGTACTTC.

This clonotype appeared a few times. The genes are TRBV5-1 and TRBJ2-1; weak D call: TRBD1 (5 bases). Germline CDR1 is SGHRS and CDR2 is YFSETQ. This CDR3 is built from 13 residues. Trimming shortened V by 10 bases and J by 0 bases, and 11 bases separated the two germline ends. CDR3 coding DNA: TGCGCCTCACAGGCTAGCTCCTACAATGAGCAGTTCTTC. Its protein product is CASQASSYNEQFF. Looking up the rest from reference TRBV5-1 and TRBJ2-1 gives the full variable domain: KAGVTQTPRYLIKTRGQQVTLSCSPISGHRSVSWYQQTPGQGLQFLFEYFSETQRNKGNFPGRFSGRQFSNSRSEMNVSTLELGDSALYLCASQASSYNEQFFGPGTRLTVL.

This clonotype appeared a few times. The chain is built from TRBV12-3 or TRBV12-4 and TRBJ1-6; no reliable D call. The CDR3 covers 14 residues. The V end was cut by 0 bases, the J end by 4 bases, with 4 bases between. The CDR3 here is CASSLASYNSPLHF. In DNA form, the CDR3 reads TGTGCCAGCAGTTTAGCAAGTTATAATTCACCCCTCCACTTT.

The chain links TRBV6-1 to TRBJ1-4; TRBD1 matches 7 bases. The germline CDR1 and CDR2 sequences are MNHNS and SASEGT. With V trimmed by 7 bases and J by 7 bases, 12 bases remained unmatched. CDR3 length: 15 amino acids. The CDR3, as DNA: TGTGCCAGCATCAACGAGGGGGCAGGGAGTGAAAAACTGTTTTTT. Encoded protein: CASINEGAGSEKLFF.

This clonotype was found many times. The chain joins TRBV7-9 to TRBJ2-5; no clear D. Trimming shortened V by 2 bases and J by 5 bases, and 3 bases separated the two germline ends. The V gene's germline CDR1 is SEHNR and CDR2 FQNEAQ (reference sequence). The CDR3 has 11 amino acids. The DNA of the CDR3 is TGTGCCAGCAGCTTATTGGAGACCCAGTACTTC. Translating it yields CASSLLETQYF. The full variable domain, in which reference TRBV7-9 and TRBJ2-5 provide the parts outside the CDR3, is DTGVSQNPRHKITKRGQNVTFRCDPISEHNRLYWYRQTLGQGPEFLTYFQNEAQLEKSRLLSDRFSAERPKGSFSTLEIQRTEQGDSAMYLCASSLLETQYFGPGTRLLVL.

This clonotype was counted many times. V usage is TRBV4-3 and J usage is TRBJ2-7; 8 nucleotides agree with TRBD1. The CDR3 spans 16 residues. V lost 0 bases and J lost 2; bases outside the gene matches: 6. The germline V gene has CDR1 LGHNA and CDR2 YSLEER. The CDR3 bases are TGCGCCAGCAGCCAAGATCTGGGACAGGTCCCCTACGAGCAGTACTTC. This gives the protein CASSQDLGQVPYEQYF.

This clonotype appeared many times. The chain links TRBV12-3 or TRBV12-4 to TRBJ2-6; D not resolved. The CDR3 has 12 residues. V shed 1 base and J shed 11 bases, with 6 bases lying between them. Written as DNA, the CDR3 is TGTGCCAGCAGTTTAGGCCCGTACGTCCTGACTTTC. It specifies CASSLGPYVLTF.

At least ten counts were recorded for this clonotype. This rearrangement joins TRBV5-1 to TRBJ1-2; no firm D call. Germline V lookup: CDR1 SGHRS, CDR2 YFSETQ. The germline V and J ends were trimmed by 4 bases and 9 bases, with 25 bases remaining between them. There are 16 residues in the CDR3. The CDR3 nucleotides read TGCGCCAGCAGCGCGATCTTGGTAGGGCAGCTGGGAAGCTACACCTTC. Translated: CASSAILVGQLGSYTF.

In the case of this clonotype: A much larger clone differs by one base, so this may be a read error. J is TRBJ2-7 and V is TRBV6-1; no definite D call. CDR3 length: 15 residues. Germline CDR1 reads MNHNS; CDR2 reads SASEGT. CDR3: CVSIKYRSGTYEQYF. Written as DNA, the CDR3 is TGTGTCAGCATAAAATATAGGTCCGGAACCTACGAGCAGTACTTC.